This TCR beta chain was sequenced during a study of radiotherapy plus CTLA-4 blockade in lung cancer. Broader study findings: The best prediction of response reportedly came from early blood T cell clone dynamics, with interferon-beta.

This CDR3 region has 15 residues. Germline assignment: CDR1 MNHEY and CDR2 SVGAGI. Trimming stripped 6 bases from V and 1 base from J, with 15 bases between. Sequencing was performed with immunoSEQ multiplex PCR; in TCRdb, only in-frame clones are kept and a portion is missing. The repertoire includes around 100,000 clones, approximately 72% of them detected once, and approximately 2.6% sits in the top ten. A note on this clone: Its target is not known.

The gene calls are TRBV6-5 and TRBJ1-1; TRBD1 is a possible D gene (6 bases). The material was peripheral blood, obtained from a patient treated with radiotherapy plus ipilimumab. The TCR sequence derives from a human donor with non-small cell lung cancer who had a partial response to radiotherapy plus ipilimumab. Some clones in this sample may be carry-over from other donors' samples. CDR3 in DNA: TGTGCCAGCAGCCGATTTCCGGGACAGAACACTGAAGCTTTCTTT. Translating gives CASSRFPGQNTEAFF.